This TCR beta chain came from a study of T cell responses to AZD1222 COVID-19 vaccine. Method: immunoSEQ multiplex PCR; TCRdb's copy keeps in-frame clones and lacks some. Of 150,000 or so clones detected, 91% appear once; the ten largest clones hold about 4%. Trimming cost V 2 bases and J 6 bases; bases outside gene matches: 7. The germline gives CDR1 MNHEY, CDR2 SMNVEV (reference sequence). This CDR3 has 15 amino acids. In regard to this clone: Antigen specificity is unknown.

Study-wide points: Samples come after the peak T cell response, not at day 14. Spike was spanned by vaccine-associated CD4 TCRs, which were dominant at 160-218 and 743-854. Donors in the cohort were predominantly white British and more often female, and clonal diversity was possibly underestimated. It was only a handful of AZD1222 recipients who were seropositive at baseline.

The chain joins TRBV27 to TRBJ2-7; 10 bases are shared with TRBD2. Sequences were derived from peripheral blood, sampled 28 days after the second AZD1222 dose. This clonotype originated in an adult who received the AZD1222 COVID-19 vaccine. Here the CDR3 reads CASSLVASGSSEQYF. DNA for the CDR3: TGTGCCAGCAGTTTAGTGGCTAGCGGGAGTTCCGAGCAGTACTTC.